This T cell receptor beta chain was captured by sequencing in a study of T cell repertoires in cytomegalovirus infection. Background on the study: Selected CMV epitopes included recently identified HLA-C-restricted ones as well as well-studied HLA-B-restricted ones. Public TCR beta signatures provided an indication of both CMV infection and a matching HLA type.

TCRdb reprocessed the reads with MiXCR, giving one entry per CDR3 protein. The sample holds about 920,000 distinct CDR3 sequences; approximately 33% are singletons and the top ten take roughly 13%. The ends lost 6 bases at V and 1 base at J; junction bases unmatched: 10. CDR1 is SEHNR, CDR2 FQNEAQ, per germline (reference sequence). This CDR3 is built from 17 residues. Study-wide findings and caveats: Public TCR beta family frequency separated CMV-and-HLA carriers, including in an independent cohort. Within the response measured ex vivo, HLA-C-restricted CMV-specific TCR beta clonotypes were dominant.

At least ten counts were recorded for this clonotype. What it recognizes is unknown. The starting material was cultured CD8+ T cells from PBMCs, obtained from culture after CMV antigen stimulation. The rearrangement joins TRBV7-9 to TRBJ2-1, with TRBD2 identical over 9 bases. The sequence derives from a human donor in good health (CMV status not recorded). Some clones in this sample may be carry-over from other donors' samples. CDR3 residues: CASSSLLAGASYNEQFF. The CDR3 DNA sequence: TGTGCCAGCAGTTCCCTCTTAGCGGGGGCTTCCTACAATGAGCAGTTCTTC.